The 16 T cell receptor beta chains presented below share a single source sample, sequenced in a study of T cells in Graves' hyperthyroidism and ophthalmopathy. Amplification of TCR beta CDR3 regions was performed using RNA transcripts as template. Researchers ran a first-round RT-PCR on the TCR CDR3 using the HTBI primer set. MiXCR, applied by TCRdb to the multiplex PCR reads, yields one record per CDR3 protein. Here the sample spans hundreds of thousands of distinct CDR3 sequences, 14% to 15% being singletons. Sequences were obtained from blood. These receptors were obtained from a woman aged 40 to 50 with Graves' ophthalmopathy.

This clonotype was recorded many times. The rearrangement uses TRBV10-3 and TRBJ2-2; D gene unclear. V was clipped by 0 bases and J by 7 bases, with 3 bases between them. The germline CDR1 and CDR2 sequences are ENHRY and SYGVKD. The CDR3 loop spans 12 amino acids. CDR3 sequence: CAISESLGELFF. CDR3 DNA: TGTGCCATCAGTGAGTCCCTCGGGGAGCTGTTTTTT.

This clonotype was picked up many times. The V call is TRBV29-1, the J call TRBJ1-2; D call uncertain. Trimming left V 2 bases short and J 4 bases short, with 8 bases between. CDR1 and CDR2 from the germline V gene are SQVTM and ANQGSEA. The CDR3 is 12 amino acids. The CDR3 spells CSVERDSYGYTF. In DNA form, the CDR3 reads TGCAGCGTTGAACGAGACTCCTATGGCTACACCTTC. Based on the CDR3 plus reference TRBV29-1 and TRBJ1-2, the full variable domain is SAVISQKPSRDICQRGTSLTIQCQVDSQVTMMFWYRQQPGQSLTLIATANQGSEATYESGFVIDKFPISRPNLTFSTLTVSNMSPEDSSIYLCSVERDSYGYTFGSGTRLTVV.

This clonotype was detected many times. The CDR3 loop is CAISDPDRVSYEQYF. In DNA form, the CDR3 reads TGTGCCATCAGTGACCCTGACAGAGTATCCTACGAGCAGTACTTC. The V and J genes are TRBV10-3 and TRBJ2-7; maybe TRBD1 (5 bases). The germline V and J ends were trimmed by 3 bases and 1 base, with 13 bases remaining between them. Germline-derived CDR1 and CDR2 are ENHRY and SYGVKD. This CDR3 is built from 15 residues.

Only a few counts were recorded for this clonotype. V is TRBV3-1 and J is TRBJ2-2; 10 nucleotides align to TRBD2. The V gene end was trimmed by 0 bases and the J gene end by 5 bases; junction bases not matched to a gene: 3. The CDR3 extends over 16 amino acids. Germline loops: CDR1 LGHDT, CDR2 YNNKEL (reference sequence). The chain's CDR3 is CASSQDWTSGTGELFF. The CDR3, as DNA: TGTGCCAGCAGCCAAGATTGGACTAGCGGTACCGGGGAGCTGTTTTTT.

This clonotype appeared many times. The J gene is TRBJ2-5, the V gene TRBV20-1, with D tentatively TRBD2 (6 bases). Trimming took off 6 bases at V and 0 bases at J, with 14 bases between the two ends. Germline loops: CDR1 DFQATT, CDR2 SNEGSKA (reference sequence). This CDR3 has 14 residues. CDR3 coding DNA: TGCAGTGCCCCTAGGCGGGACTACCAAGAGACCCAGTACTTC. This translates into CSAPRRDYQETQYF.

The sample holds a few counts of this clonotype. The chain uses TRBV6-5 and TRBJ2-5; 14 bases agree with TRBD2. V shed 4 bases and J 7 bases; nucleotides not matched to a gene: 5. Germline loops: CDR1 MNHEY, CDR2 SVGAGI. CDR3 length: 15 amino acids. The CDR3 DNA follows: TGTGCCAGCAGTTTGGGCGGGACTAGCGGGGGGACCCAGTACTTC. Translation: CASSLGGTSGGTQYF.

This clonotype came up many times. The gene calls are TRBV6-1 and TRBJ2-5; unclear D gene. CDR1 and CDR2 (germline): MNHNS, SASEGT. Trimming shortened V by 5 bases and J by 5 bases, and 12 bases separated the two germline ends. This CDR3 has 13 amino acids. The CDR3 DNA is TGTGCCAGCAGTCCGAGTCTAGATGAGACCCAGTACTTC. This codes for CASSPSLDETQYF.

This clonotype was observed a few times. A much larger clone lies a single base off, so this may be a read error. It is likely a read error, because the conserved phenylalanine at the end of the CDR3 is missing. CDR3 bases: TGTGCCAGTAGTCCCCAACACGAGGATGGCTACACCCTC. Protein product: CASSPQHEDGYTL. This chain joins TRBV19 and TRBJ1-2; no reliable D call. Germline V lookup: CDR1 LNHDA, CDR2 SQIVND (reference sequence). This CDR3 spans 13 amino acids. Trimming pared 5 bases from V and 6 bases from J, leaving 13 bases between.

Many counts were recorded for this clonotype. The rearrangement uses TRBV29-1 and TRBJ1-1, with a tentative D call TRBD1 (6 bases). The CDR3 runs 13 residues. The germline gives CDR1 SQVTM, CDR2 ANQGSEA. Trimming removed 4 bases from V and 2 bases from J, with 11 bases in between. CDR3 protein: CSVVPGHNTEAFF. The CDR3 nucleotides are TGCAGCGTTGTTCCGGGACACAACACTGAAGCTTTCTTT. Using reference TRBV29-1 and TRBJ1-1 for the parts outside the CDR3, the full variable domain is SAVISQKPSRDICQRGTSLTIQCQVDSQVTMMFWYRQQPGQSLTLIATANQGSEATYESGFVIDKFPISRPNLTFSTLTVSNMSPEDSSIYLCSVVPGHNTEAFFGQGTRLTVV.

This clonotype has a count of ten or more. CDR3 amino acids: CASSFGTPGWTQYF. The DNA of the CDR3 is TGTGCCAGCAGCTTTGGGACTCCGGGATGGACCCAGTACTTC. The V gene is TRBV11-2, the J gene TRBJ2-5; maybe TRBD2 (6 bases). Germline assignment: CDR1 SGHAT and CDR2 FQNNGV. Trimming stripped 3 bases from V and 7 bases from J, with 15 bases between. The CDR3 spans 14 residues.

This clonotype came up many times. The rearrangement links TRBV12-3 or TRBV12-4 to TRBJ1-2; D is possibly TRBD1 (5 bases). The V gene lost 6 bases and the J gene lost 5 bases, with 13 bases spanning the gap. The CDR3 spans 13 residues. The CDR3 nucleotides are TGTGCCAGCAGACCCATGGGGGGGTATGGCTACACCTTC. Translation: CASRPMGGYGYTF.

There are many counts of this clonotype. The J gene is TRBJ2-5, the V gene TRBV7-8; 11 nucleotides match TRBD2. Germline CDR1 SGHVS, CDR2 FQNEAQ. The ends lost 4 bases at V and 3 bases at J; junction bases unmatched: 10. This CDR3 has 17 residues. For the CDR3, the DNA is TGTGCCAGCAGCTCCAAAAAGGGGGGACTAGCGGAAGAGACCCAGTACTTC. This sequence encodes CASSSKKGGLAEETQYF.

This clonotype was picked up a small number of times. The V call is TRBV15, the J call TRBJ2-2; maybe TRBD1 (5 bases). This CDR3 region has 12 residues. The V gene's germline CDR1 is LNHNV and CDR2 YYDKDF (reference sequence). V was trimmed by 9 bases and J by 2 bases, leaving 7 bases between them. The CDR3: CATGQNTGELFF. For the CDR3, the DNA is TGTGCCACAGGACAAAACACCGGGGAGCTGTTTTTT.

There are many counts of this clonotype. The chain couples TRBV6-1 to TRBJ2-5; 7 bases line up with TRBD2. Germline CDR1 reads MNHNS; CDR2 reads SASEGT. Losses at the gene ends were 7 bases for V and 5 bases for J; bases not matched to a gene: 10. The CDR3 extends over 14 amino acids. CDR3 sequence reads: CASIDRAGRETQYF. The CDR3 region has the DNA TGTGCCAGCATAGATCGAGCGGGACGGGAGACCCAGTACTTC.

This sequence joins TRBV3-1 and TRBJ2-7; possibly TRBD1 or TRBD2 for D (5 bases each). V dropped 0 bases and J dropped 6 bases, with 12 bases sitting between them. The CDR3 length is 14 residues. Germline CDR1 and CDR2: LGHDT and YNNKEL (reference sequence). CDR3 sequence reads: CASSQEGRAGEQYF. CDR3 nucleotides: TGTGCCAGCAGCCAAGAGGGCAGGGCGGGCGAGCAGTACTTC.

Many counts were recorded for this clonotype. The V and J genes are TRBV20-1 and TRBJ2-5, with 10 positions matching TRBD2. Germline V gives CDR1 DFQATT, CDR2 SNEGSKA (reference sequence). The CDR3 spans 12 residues. The CDR3 loop reads CSSLAGEETQYF. CDR3 nucleotides: TGCAGCAGCCTAGCGGGAGAGGAGACCCAGTACTTC.